This T cell receptor beta chain was sequenced in a study of T cell responses to AZD1222 COVID-19 vaccine. Study-wide results and limits: The sample set comprised mostly white British donors with more females, and clonal diversity was possibly underestimated. AZD1222 recipients seropositive at baseline numbered only five to seven.

Trimming stripped 7 bases from V and 8 bases from J, with 5 bases between. Germline CDR1 and CDR2: MNHEY and SMNVEV (reference sequence). This CDR3 region has 10 residues. A word on this clone: The antigen remains undetermined.

Sequencing was performed with immunoSEQ multiplex PCR; in TCRdb, only in-frame clones are kept and a portion is missing. The sample consists of 95,000 to 150,000 clones, around 87% of them appearing once. This chain joins TRBV27 and TRBJ1-4; D is uncertain. The receptor comes from an adult in good health. The sample consisted of peripheral blood, taken on day 0 of AZD1222 vaccination. In DNA, the CDR3 is TGTGCCAGCAATCGGGAAAAACTGTTTTTT. This translates into CASNREKLFF.